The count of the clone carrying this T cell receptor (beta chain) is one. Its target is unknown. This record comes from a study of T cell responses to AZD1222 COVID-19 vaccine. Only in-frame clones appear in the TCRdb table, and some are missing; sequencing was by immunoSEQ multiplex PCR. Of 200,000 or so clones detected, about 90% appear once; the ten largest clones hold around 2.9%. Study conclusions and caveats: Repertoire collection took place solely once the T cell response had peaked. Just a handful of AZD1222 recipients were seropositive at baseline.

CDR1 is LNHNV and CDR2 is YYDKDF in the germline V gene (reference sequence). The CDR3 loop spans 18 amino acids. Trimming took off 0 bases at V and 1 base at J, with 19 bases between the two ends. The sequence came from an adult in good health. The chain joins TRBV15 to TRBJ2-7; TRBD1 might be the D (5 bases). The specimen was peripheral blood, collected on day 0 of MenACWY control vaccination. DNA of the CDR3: TGTGCCACCAGCAGAGATGTACCTCGACAGTCGATATCCTACGAGCAGTACTTC. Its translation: CATSRDVPRQSISYEQYF.